The present entry profiles one TCR beta chain with its context. The protocol was immunoSEQ multiplex PCR, while the TCRdb copy is restricted to in-frame clones and leaves out a portion. The table has over 55,000 clones, 93% seen once. These data originate in a study of T cell changes during pregnancy in multiple sclerosis. Sequenced here: peripheral blood, sampled after pregnancy. The receptor's source is a female donor with multiple sclerosis, enrolled in a pregnancy study.

In DNA, the CDR3 is TGCAGTATTAATCTACAGCAGTTCTTC. It codes for CSINLQQFF. The chain has TRBV20-1 and TRBJ2-1, with D unresolved. The CDR3 covers 9 residues. Trimming cost V 8 bases and J 11 bases, with 10 bases left between them. Germline CDR1 reads DFQATT; CDR2 reads SNEGSKA (reference sequence).